This section outlines one T cell receptor (beta chain) sequence together with its context. Some clones are missing from TCRdb's copy, which holds only in-frame ones; the method was immunoSEQ multiplex PCR. The sample includes 200,000 to 250,000 clones, about 94% seen only once; the top ten take about 1.6%. This sample was taken from a study of control samples from healthy donors and cancer patients. V was cut by 2 bases and J by 5 bases, with 13 bases left in between. Germline lookup yields CDR1 SGHRS and CDR2 YFSETQ. CDR3 length: 14 residues. This TCR was recovered from a man aged 50 to 60 in good health. The specimen sequenced was blood. V gene TRBV5-1 combines with J gene TRBJ1-1; D unresolved. Written as DNA, the CDR3 is TGCGCCAGCAGCTTAGGGCAGTTACTAACTGAAGCTTTCTTT. As protein: CASSLGQLLTEAFF.